Following are 26 T cell receptor beta chains from one sample sequenced in a study of human T cells and chemical hapten exposure. The time point is: pre-sensitization, week 0. Treatment described: therapeutic diphenylcyclopropenone sensitization with weekly scalp DPC. TCRdb ran MiXCR on the RACE reads and lists one entry per CDR3 protein. The sample records fewer than 70,000 distinct CDR3 sequences, about 7% being singletons. Sequences were derived from whole blood, sampled in connection with sensitization to the hapten diphenylcyclopropenone (DPC). All receptors derive from a woman aged 25 to 39 with alopecia areata. Some clones in this sample may be carry-over from other donors' samples.

This clonotype was picked up many times. The chain employs TRBV15 and TRBJ2-1; TRBD2 matches 7 bases. Trimming cost V 1 base and J 5 bases; bases outside gene matches: 5. CDR3 size: 15 residues. Germline lookup yields CDR1 LNHNV and CDR2 YYDKDF (reference sequence). CDR3 protein: CATSRGLAANNEQFF. The CDR3 DNA reads as TGTGCCACCAGCAGAGGACTAGCCGCGAACAATGAGCAGTTCTTC.

This clonotype was counted a few times. The V call is TRBV5-4, the J call TRBJ1-2, with D unclear. Looked up from germline, CDR1 is SGHNT and CDR2 is YYREEE (reference sequence). The CDR3 extends over 13 amino acids. V lost 0 bases and J lost 1, with 4 bases in between. The CDR3 here is CASSLDSNYGYTF. CDR3 DNA: TGTGCCAGCAGCTTGGACAGTAACTATGGCTACACCTTC. The variable domain in full, with the rest retrieved from reference TRBV5-4 and TRBJ1-2, is ETGVTQSPTHLIKTRGQQVTLRCSSQSGHNTVSWYQQALGQGPQFIFQYYREEENGRGNFPPRFSGLQFPNYSSELNVNALELDDSALYLCASSLDSNYGYTFGSGTRLTVV.

There are a few counts of this clonotype. The chain recombines TRBV12-3 or TRBV12-4 with TRBJ2-3, with D perhaps matching TRBD2 (6 bases). The CDR3 runs to 14 residues. Trimming cost V 3 bases and J 4 bases, with 11 bases left between them. CDR3 amino acids: CASSLMGGADTQYF. The CDR3 nucleotides read TGTGCCAGCAGTTTGATGGGGGGAGCAGATACGCAGTATTTT.

This clonotype was counted between two and nine times. The chain has TRBV7-9 and TRBJ1-5, with 7 bases that match TRBD1. CDR3 length: 15 amino acids. CDR1 and CDR2 (germline): SEHNR, FQNEAQ (reference sequence). Germline trimming cut 5 bases from V and 2 bases from J; bases unmatched to any gene: 6. The CDR3 nucleotides are TGTGCCAGCAGCACTACAGGGGCTCGCAATCAGCCCCAGCATTTT. This sequence encodes CASSTTGARNQPQHF.

The V call is TRBV14, the J call TRBJ2-1; TRBD2 matches at 7 bases. J was trimmed by 5 bases and V by 2 bases; bases with no gene match: 6. The CDR3 is 15 amino acids. Germline loops: CDR1 SGHDN, CDR2 FVKESK. CDR3 DNA sequence: TGTGCCAGCAGCCAACTCGGGACTACCAACAATGAGCAGTTCTTC. This sequence encodes CASSQLGTTNNEQFF.

V and J are TRBV29-1 and TRBJ2-1; no clear D. CDR1 is SQVTM and CDR2 is ANQGSEA in the germline V gene. This CDR3 is built from 11 residues. Trimming shortened V by 5 bases and J by 3 bases, and 5 bases separated the two germline ends. CDR3 DNA: TGCAGCGTTTCTGGCTACAATGAGCAGTTCTTC. It is translated as CSVSGYNEQFF.

In DNA form, the CDR3 reads TGTGCCAGCAGCTCTAGACTAGCGGGGTCGGACACCGGGGAGCTGTTTTTT. Residues: CASSSRLAGSDTGELFF. The chain joins TRBV7-6 to TRBJ2-2; 11 positions agree with TRBD2. V shed 4 bases and J 3 bases; nucleotides not matched to a gene: 7. This CDR3 is 17 amino acids long. CDR1 SGHVS and CDR2 FNYEAQ come from the germline V gene.

J is TRBJ1-3 and V is TRBV20-1, with unresolved D. The germline V gene has CDR1 DFQATT and CDR2 SNEGSKA (reference sequence). Trimming shortened V by 3 bases and J by 8 bases, and 20 bases separated the two germline ends. The CDR3 covers 15 residues. The CDR3 reads CSASPHRRAMDTIYF. The CDR3 DNA is TGCAGTGCTAGTCCCCACCGGCGGGCTATGGACACCATATATTTT.

The chain uses TRBV5-1 and TRBJ1-5, with D possibly TRBD1 on 5 matching bases. CDR3 length: 13 amino acids. Between the trimmed V and J ends, which lost 5 bases and 5 bases, there was a span of 11 bases. CDR1 SGHRS and CDR2 YFSETQ come from the germline V gene. CDR3 in DNA: TGCGCCAGCAGTATCGCGGGGCATCAGCCCCAGCATTTT. Amino acids: CASSIAGHQPQHF.

This clonotype was counted at least ten times. The chain joins TRBV10-3 to TRBJ1-4; 7 bases align to TRBD1. The V and J ends lost 6 bases and 2 bases, in that order; junction bases with no gene match: 6. CDR1 and CDR2 (germline): ENHRY, SYGVKD. This CDR3 is 15 amino acids long. CDR3 loop: CAIRTGIATNEKLFF. The DNA for the CDR3 is TGTGCCATCAGGACAGGGATCGCGACTAATGAAAAACTGTTTTTT.

The genes are TRBV20-1 and TRBJ1-3; 8 nucleotides agree with TRBD1. Germline V lookup: CDR1 DFQATT, CDR2 SNEGSKA (reference sequence). The CDR3 totals 15 residues. J was trimmed by 4 bases and V by 2 bases; bases with no gene match: 7. In DNA, the CDR3 is TGCAGTGCTAGAACCGACGGACAGGGAGGAAACACCATATATTTT. This sequence encodes CSARTDGQGGNTIYF.

This clonotype occurred a few times. This chain uses TRBV7-9 with TRBJ1-1; no clear D. The germline V and J ends were trimmed by 1 base and 4 bases, with 7 bases remaining between them. Germline CDR1 is SEHNR and CDR2 is FQNEAQ (reference sequence). This CDR3 spans 13 amino acids. CDR3 coding DNA: TGTGCCAGCAGCTTAGACATAGGCACTGAAGCTTTCTTT. Translation: CASSLDIGTEAFF.

This clonotype was seen at least ten times. The rearrangement uses TRBV12-5 and TRBJ1-2; D gene uncertain. The V gene lost 6 bases and the J gene lost 4 bases, with 15 bases spanning the gap. Germline values: CDR1 LGHNT, CDR2 FRNRAP. There are 14 residues in the CDR3. CDR3 loop: CASGTLGLSYGYTF. The CDR3 DNA reads as TGTGCTAGTGGCACTCTTGGACTGAGCTATGGCTACACCTTC. Full variable domain (rest looked up from reference TRBV12-5 and TRBJ1-2): DARVTQTPRHKVTEMGQEVTMRCQPILGHNTVFWYRQTMMQGLELLAYFRNRAPLDDSGMPKDRFSAEMPDATLATLKIQPSEPRDSAVYFCASGTLGLSYGYTFGSGTRLTVV.

This clonotype appeared a few times. The rearrangement links TRBV7-2 to TRBJ1-4, with D tentatively TRBD1 (5 bases). With 3 bases removed from V and 8 bases from J, the gap between germline ends came to 10 bases. Germline CDR1 is SGHTA and CDR2 is FQGNSA. This CDR3 region has 13 residues. CDR3 sequence: CASSFKGREKLFF. CDR3 in DNA: TGTGCCAGCAGCTTTAAGGGGAGGGAAAAACTGTTTTTT. Full variable domain (remainder filled in from reference TRBV7-2 and TRBJ1-4): GAGVSQSPSNKVTEKGKDVELRCDPISGHTALYWYRQSLGQGLEFLIYFQGNSAPDKSGLPSDRFSAERTGGSVSTLTIQRTQQEDSAVYLCASSFKGREKLFFGSGTQLSVL.

The rearrangement joins TRBV3-1 to TRBJ1-2, with 7 bases that match TRBD1. The CDR3 covers 18 residues. Germline CDR1 LGHDT, CDR2 YNNKEL (reference sequence). The ends lost 0 bases at V and 5 bases at J; junction bases unmatched: 15. The CDR3 nucleotides are TGTGCCAGCAGCCAAGATCCGAACACAGGGGAATTATTATATGGCTACACCTTC. It codes for CASSQDPNTGELLYGYTF.

This clonotype was observed at least ten times. V gene TRBV5-8 combines with J gene TRBJ2-7, with D unclear. The CDR3 sequence is 12 residues long. Germline V gene sequence: CDR1 SGHTS, CDR2 YDEGEE. V lost 4 bases, J lost 6 bases, and 11 bases lay in between. The CDR3 region is CASSAREVEQYF. Written as DNA, the CDR3 is TGTGCCAGCAGCGCCCGCGAGGTCGAGCAGTACTTC.

There are many counts of this clonotype. CDR3 coding DNA: TGTGCCAGCAGCCAAGGACTAGCGGGGGTTAGTGAGCAGTTCTTC. Protein: CASSQGLAGVSEQFF. The chain couples TRBV7-3 to TRBJ2-1; the match to TRBD2 covers 13 bases. The V gene's germline CDR1 is SGHTA and CDR2 FQGTGA. The V and J ends lost 5 bases and 9 bases, in that order; junction bases with no gene match: 7. This CDR3 region has 15 residues.

This clonotype was picked up many times. The rearrangement links TRBV10-3 to TRBJ1-6, with TRBD1 matching 8 bases. This CDR3 has 14 residues. Looked up from germline, CDR1 is ENHRY and CDR2 is SYGVKD. V was clipped by 5 bases and J by 8 bases; unmatched bases: 5. For the CDR3, the DNA is TGTGCCATCAGTAGACAGGGGTCGGATTCACCCCTCCACTTT. Its translation is CAISRQGSDSPLHF.

This clonotype occurred many times. This chain uses TRBV6-6 with TRBJ2-7, with 10 positions matching TRBD1. Germline lookup yields CDR1 MNHNY and CDR2 SVGAGI (reference sequence). The V segment lost 4 bases and the J segment 5 bases; nucleotides outside the gene matches: 8. This CDR3 comprises 15 residues. This CDR3 reads CASSSPGQGKDEQYF. CDR3 DNA sequence: TGTGCCAGCAGTTCGCCGGGACAGGGGAAGGACGAGCAGTACTTC.

There are many counts of this clonotype. The chain uses TRBV29-1 and TRBJ1-1; D call uncertain. Trimming took off 4 bases at V and 3 bases at J, with 6 bases between the two ends. The CDR3 totals 11 residues. Germline V gene sequence: CDR1 SQVTM, CDR2 ANQGSEA. CDR3 in amino acids: CSVVRYTEAFF. In nucleotides, the CDR3 is TGCAGCGTTGTACGGTACACTGAAGCTTTCTTT.

This clonotype was counted ten times or more. The V gene is TRBV20-1, the J gene TRBJ1-1; D unresolved. Germline lookup yields CDR1 DFQATT and CDR2 SNEGSKA (reference sequence). CDR3 length: 12 amino acids. As DNA, the CDR3 is TGCAGCGCCGAGTGGGTGAACACTGAAGCTTTCTTT. Translating it yields CSAEWVNTEAFF.

Worth noting for this clonotype: Possible read error: a much larger clone is one base away. The V call is TRBV11-1, the J call TRBJ1-1; D not resolved. This CDR3 is built from 15 residues. The germline gives CDR1 SGHAT, CDR2 FQDESV (reference sequence). The germline V and J ends were trimmed by 1 base and 1 base, with 10 bases remaining between them. The CDR3, as DNA: TGTGCCAGCAGCTTAGGCCAGACCAGGAACACTGAAGCTTTCTTT. Its translation: CASSLGQTRNTEAFF.

This clonotype was seen more than once but under ten times. The V call is TRBV11-3, the J call TRBJ1-1; D is unresolved. CDR1 is SGHNT, CDR2 YENEEA, per germline. The CDR3 loop spans 14 amino acids. Trimming took off 1 base at V and 0 bases at J, with 6 bases between the two ends. CDR3 sequence: CASSLAEMNTEAFF. As DNA, the CDR3 is TGTGCCAGCAGCTTAGCGGAGATGAACACTGAAGCTTTCTTT.

The V call is TRBV11-2, the J call TRBJ2-3, with 10 nucleotides matching TRBD2. Trimming cost V 5 bases and J 6 bases; bases outside gene matches: 5. Germline CDR1 is SGHAT and CDR2 is FQNNGV. The CDR3 totals 14 residues. Written as DNA, the CDR3 is TGTGCCAGCAGCCGGGGACTAGCGAGTGATACGCAGTATTTT. It is translated as CASSRGLASDTQYF.

This clonotype was seen at least ten times. This chain connects TRBV12-3 or TRBV12-4 to TRBJ1-2; D is perhaps TRBD1 (6 bases). The CDR3 loop spans 11 amino acids. Trimming left V 5 bases short and J 7 bases short, with 8 bases between. The CDR3 DNA sequence: TGTGCCAGCAGTGACAGGTCTGGCTACACCTTC. Translated, it gives CASSDRSGYTF.

This clonotype was seen ten or more times. The V and J genes are TRBV6-1 and TRBJ2-2; TRBD1 agrees at 11 bases. The germline CDR1 and CDR2 sequences are MNHNS and SASEGT. This CDR3 is built from 18 residues. After removal of 6 bases from V and 4 bases from J, the junction contained 13 bases not matched to a gene. CDR3 in amino acids: CASRGVAGQGAITGELFF. DNA of the CDR3: TGTGCCAGCAGGGGGGTCGCAGGACAGGGGGCAATCACCGGGGAGCTGTTTTTT.